The clone carrying this T cell receptor (beta chain) was recorded many times. Antigen: not known. The source of the sample is a study of neurological immune-mediated disorders. The trim removed 6 bases at V and 2 bases at J, leaving 8 bases unmatched. CDR1 is SNHLY and CDR2 is FYNNEI in the germline V gene. The CDR3 extends over 15 amino acids. Time point in this sample: longitudinal time-point 2. Findings and caveats of the study: No sharing of CDR3 amino acid sequences was observed among expanded clones across subjects, suggesting private repertoires in all groups.

Every sequencing run generated over 160 million TCR-beta sequences from 15-18 subjects. TCRdb reanalysed the 5' RACE reads using MiXCR and keeps one entry per CDR3 protein. Here the sample spans approximately 89,000 distinct CDR3 sequences, around 14% being singletons. Sequences were obtained from PBMCs. V gene TRBV2 combines with J gene TRBJ2-3; the match to TRBD1 covers 7 bases. The sequence was obtained from a female donor with HTLV-1-associated myelopathy (HAM/TSP). CDR3 protein: CASRPGQVTTDTQYF. The CDR3 coding sequence is TGTGCCAGCAGACCCGGACAGGTGACCACAGATACGCAGTATTTT.